This TCR beta chain stems from a study of T-cell memory formation after mild COVID-19. Looking at the study overall: TCR clusters showed largely donor specificity. Study outcomes and limitations: Clones contracting day 15 to 85 were balanced CD4/CD8; later expanders leaned CD4+. Unconfirmed was the SARS-CoV-2 specificity of second-wave clones that peaked on day 37.

CDR3 length equals 13 residues. Trimming stripped 5 bases from V and 5 bases from J, with 14 bases between. Germline CDR1 is SGHRS and CDR2 is YFSETQ. TCRdb re-called the 5' RACE reads through MiXCR, storing one row per CDR3 protein. The sample holds roughly 150,000 distinct CDR3 sequences; about 14% are singletons and the top ten take 12% to 15%. This clonotype showed up many times. Its antigen is as yet unknown. Sequencing was performed on PBMCs or a T cell subset sorted from them (not recorded which). The source of this sequence is an adult woman who had mild COVID-19 (a few samples of this study predate the infection). Cell type and time point are not known. The chain couples TRBV5-1 to TRBJ2-7; weak D call: TRBD2 (6 bases). The CDR3: CASRRGRSHEQYF. CDR3 coding DNA: TGCGCCAGCAGACGGGGGAGATCCCACGAGCAGTACTTC.